This T cell receptor beta chain was captured by sequencing in a study of spatial heterogeneity in lung cancer. With respect to this clonotype: What it recognizes is unknown. This beta chain is an off-target read within a library intended for alpha chains, so its frequency means little.

Documented time point: blood at routine non-recurrence follow-up after resection. From tumor, nontumor lung or frozen PBMC, whole RNA was taken unsorted for sequencing. Overall study results and limits: Resection saw ubiquitous expanded tumor TCRs appear in blood more than follow-up did.

The CDR3 contains 16 residues. V lost 3 bases to trimming and J lost 8 bases; unmatched junction nucleotides: 13. The germline V gene has CDR1 SEHNR and CDR2 FQNEAQ (reference sequence). On each TCR cDNA molecule, a unique molecular identifier was present. TCRdb reanalysed the 5' RACE reads using MiXCR and keeps one entry per CDR3 protein. Seen here are a few thousand distinct CDR3 sequences, 55% observed once, and the top ten hold about 10%. The sequence was obtained from a female donor with early-stage non-small cell lung cancer. Material: PBMCs, obtained at follow-up. V and J are TRBV7-9 and TRBJ2-3, with 8 bases fitting TRBD2. For the CDR3, the DNA is TGTGCCAGCAGCTTCGGGCTAGCGGGTGCCGGGGGTACGCAGTATTTT. Its translation is CASSFGLAGAGGTQYF. Together with reference TRBV7-9 and TRBJ2-3, the CDR3 gives the full variable domain: DTGVSQNPRHKITKRGQNVTFRCDPISEHNRLYWYRQTLGQGPEFLTYFQNEAQLEKSRLLSDRFSAERPKGSFSTLEIQRTEQGDSAMYLCASSFGLAGAGGTQYFGPGTRLTVL.